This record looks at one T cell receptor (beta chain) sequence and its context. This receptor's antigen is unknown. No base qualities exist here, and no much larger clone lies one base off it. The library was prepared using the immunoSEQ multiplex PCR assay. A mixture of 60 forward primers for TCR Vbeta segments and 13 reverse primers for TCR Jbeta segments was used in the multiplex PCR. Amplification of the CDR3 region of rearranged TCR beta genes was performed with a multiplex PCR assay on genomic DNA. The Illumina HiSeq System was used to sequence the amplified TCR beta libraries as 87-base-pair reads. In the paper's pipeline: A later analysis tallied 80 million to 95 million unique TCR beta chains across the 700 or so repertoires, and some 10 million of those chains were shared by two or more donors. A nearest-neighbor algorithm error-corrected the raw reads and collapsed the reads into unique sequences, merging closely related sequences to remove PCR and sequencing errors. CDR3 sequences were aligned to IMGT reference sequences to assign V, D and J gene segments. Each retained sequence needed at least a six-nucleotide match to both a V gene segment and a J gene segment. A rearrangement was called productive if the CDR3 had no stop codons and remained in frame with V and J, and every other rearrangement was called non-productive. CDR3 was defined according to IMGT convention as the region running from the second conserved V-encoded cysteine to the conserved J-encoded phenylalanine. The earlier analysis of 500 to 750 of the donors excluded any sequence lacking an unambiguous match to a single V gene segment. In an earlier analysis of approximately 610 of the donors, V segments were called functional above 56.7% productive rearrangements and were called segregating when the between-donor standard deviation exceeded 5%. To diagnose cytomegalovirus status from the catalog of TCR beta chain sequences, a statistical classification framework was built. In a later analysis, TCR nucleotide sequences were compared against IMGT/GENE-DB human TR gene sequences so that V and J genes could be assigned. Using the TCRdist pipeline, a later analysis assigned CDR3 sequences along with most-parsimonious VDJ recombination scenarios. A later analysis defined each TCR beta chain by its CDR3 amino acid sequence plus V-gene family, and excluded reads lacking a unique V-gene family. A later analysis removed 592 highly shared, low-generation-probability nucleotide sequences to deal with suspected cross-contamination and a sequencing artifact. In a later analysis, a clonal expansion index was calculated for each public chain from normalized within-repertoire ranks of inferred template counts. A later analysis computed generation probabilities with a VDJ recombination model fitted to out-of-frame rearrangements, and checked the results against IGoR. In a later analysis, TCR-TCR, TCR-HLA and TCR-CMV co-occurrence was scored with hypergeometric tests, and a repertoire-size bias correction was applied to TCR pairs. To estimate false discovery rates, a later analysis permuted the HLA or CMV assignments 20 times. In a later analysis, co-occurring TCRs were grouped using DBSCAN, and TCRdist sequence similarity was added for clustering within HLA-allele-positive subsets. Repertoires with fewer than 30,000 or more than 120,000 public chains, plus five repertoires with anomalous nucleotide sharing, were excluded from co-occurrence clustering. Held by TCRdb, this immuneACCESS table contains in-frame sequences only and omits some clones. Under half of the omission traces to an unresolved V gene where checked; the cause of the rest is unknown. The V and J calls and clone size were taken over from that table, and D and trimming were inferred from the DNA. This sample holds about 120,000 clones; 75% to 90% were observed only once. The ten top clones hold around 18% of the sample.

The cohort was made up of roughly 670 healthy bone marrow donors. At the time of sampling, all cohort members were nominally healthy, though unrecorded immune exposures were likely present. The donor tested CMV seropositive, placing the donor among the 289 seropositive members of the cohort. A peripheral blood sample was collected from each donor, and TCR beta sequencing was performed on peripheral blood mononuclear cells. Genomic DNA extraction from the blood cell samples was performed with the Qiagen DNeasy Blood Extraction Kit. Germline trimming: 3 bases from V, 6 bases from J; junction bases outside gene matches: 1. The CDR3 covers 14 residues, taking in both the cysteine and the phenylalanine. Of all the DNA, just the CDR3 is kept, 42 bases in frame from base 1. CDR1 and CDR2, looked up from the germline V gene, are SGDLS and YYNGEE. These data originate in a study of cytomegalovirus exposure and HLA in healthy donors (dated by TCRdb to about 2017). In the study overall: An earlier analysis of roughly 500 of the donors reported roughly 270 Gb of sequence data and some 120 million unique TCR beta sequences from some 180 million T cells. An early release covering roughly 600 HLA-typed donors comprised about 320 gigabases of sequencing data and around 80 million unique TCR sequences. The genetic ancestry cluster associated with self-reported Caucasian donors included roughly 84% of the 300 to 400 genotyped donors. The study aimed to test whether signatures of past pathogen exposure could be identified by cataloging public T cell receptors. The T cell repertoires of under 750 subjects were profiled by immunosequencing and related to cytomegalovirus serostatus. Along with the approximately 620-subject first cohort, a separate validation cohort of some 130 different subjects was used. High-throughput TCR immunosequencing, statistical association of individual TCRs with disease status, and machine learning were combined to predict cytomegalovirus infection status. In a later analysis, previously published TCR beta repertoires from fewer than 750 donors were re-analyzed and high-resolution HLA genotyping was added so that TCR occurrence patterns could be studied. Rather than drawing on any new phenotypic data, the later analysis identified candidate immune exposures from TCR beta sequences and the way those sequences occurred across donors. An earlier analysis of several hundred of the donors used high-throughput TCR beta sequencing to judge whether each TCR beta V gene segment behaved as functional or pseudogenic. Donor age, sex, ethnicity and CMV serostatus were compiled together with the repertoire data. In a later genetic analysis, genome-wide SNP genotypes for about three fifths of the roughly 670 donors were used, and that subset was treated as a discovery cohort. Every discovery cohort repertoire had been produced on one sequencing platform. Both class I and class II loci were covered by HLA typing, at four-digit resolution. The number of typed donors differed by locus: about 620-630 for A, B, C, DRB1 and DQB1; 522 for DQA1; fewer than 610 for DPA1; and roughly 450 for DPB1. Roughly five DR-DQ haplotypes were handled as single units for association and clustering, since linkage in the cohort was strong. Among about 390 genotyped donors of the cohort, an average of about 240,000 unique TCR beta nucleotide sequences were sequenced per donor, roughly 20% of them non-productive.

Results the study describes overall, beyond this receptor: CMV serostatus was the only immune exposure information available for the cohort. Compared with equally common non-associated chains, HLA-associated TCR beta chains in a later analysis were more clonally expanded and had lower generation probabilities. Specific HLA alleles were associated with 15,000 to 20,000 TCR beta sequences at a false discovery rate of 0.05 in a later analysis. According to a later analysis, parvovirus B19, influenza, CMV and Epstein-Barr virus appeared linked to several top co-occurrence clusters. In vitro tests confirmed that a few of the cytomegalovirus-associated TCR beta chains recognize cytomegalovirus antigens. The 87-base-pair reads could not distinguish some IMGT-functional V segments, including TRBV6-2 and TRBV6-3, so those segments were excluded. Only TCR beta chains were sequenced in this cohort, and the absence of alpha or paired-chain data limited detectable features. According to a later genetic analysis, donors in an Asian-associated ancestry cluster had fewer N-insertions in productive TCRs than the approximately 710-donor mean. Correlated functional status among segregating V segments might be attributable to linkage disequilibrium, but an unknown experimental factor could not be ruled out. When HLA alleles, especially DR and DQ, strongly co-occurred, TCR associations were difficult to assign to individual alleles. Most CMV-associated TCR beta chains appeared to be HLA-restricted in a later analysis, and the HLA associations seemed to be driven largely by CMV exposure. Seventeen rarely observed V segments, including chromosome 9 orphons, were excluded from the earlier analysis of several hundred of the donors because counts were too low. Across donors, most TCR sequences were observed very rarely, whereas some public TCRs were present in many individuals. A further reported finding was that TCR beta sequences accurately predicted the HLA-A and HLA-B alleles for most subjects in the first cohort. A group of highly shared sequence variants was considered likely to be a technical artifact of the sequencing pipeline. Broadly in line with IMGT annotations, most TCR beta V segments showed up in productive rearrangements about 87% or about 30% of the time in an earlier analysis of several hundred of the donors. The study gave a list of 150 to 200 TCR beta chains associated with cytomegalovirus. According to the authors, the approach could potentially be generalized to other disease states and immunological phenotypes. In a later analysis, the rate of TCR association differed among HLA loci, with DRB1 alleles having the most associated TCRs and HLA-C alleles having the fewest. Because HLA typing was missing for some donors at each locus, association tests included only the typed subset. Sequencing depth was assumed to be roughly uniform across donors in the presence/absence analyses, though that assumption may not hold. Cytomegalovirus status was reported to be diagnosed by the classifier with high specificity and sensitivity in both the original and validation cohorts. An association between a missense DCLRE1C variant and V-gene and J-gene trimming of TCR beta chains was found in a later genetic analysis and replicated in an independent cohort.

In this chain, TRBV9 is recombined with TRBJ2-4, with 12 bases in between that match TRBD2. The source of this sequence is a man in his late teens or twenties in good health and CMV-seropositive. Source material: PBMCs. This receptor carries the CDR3 CASSGTSGVNIQYF. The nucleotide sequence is TGTGCCAGCAGCGGGACTAGCGGGGTAAACATTCAGTACTTC.